These 9 T cell receptor beta chains were all obtained from the same sample, sequenced in a study of cytomegalovirus exposure and HLA in healthy donors. A multiplex PCR was run with 60 Vbeta primers and 13 Jbeta primers. The table came from immunoSEQ multiplex PCR; TCRdb's copy has only in-frame clones and leaves some out. This table lists around 150,000 clones. The specimen was PBMCs. Source of these receptors: a woman in her sixties in good health and CMV-seronegative.

This sequence joins TRBV5-4 and TRBJ2-7; D not resolved. Germline V gene sequence: CDR1 SGHNT, CDR2 YYREEE (reference sequence). This CDR3 has 13 residues. Trimming left V 4 bases short and J 6 bases short, with 14 bases between. CDR3 region: CASSAPLLSEQYF. As DNA, the CDR3 is TGTGCCAGCAGCGCACCACTATTAAGCGAGCAGTACTTC.

The chain joins TRBV9 to TRBJ1-3; 9 bases match TRBD1. The CDR3 sequence is 18 residues long. Per the germline V gene, CDR1 is SGDLS and CDR2 is YYNGEE. J was trimmed by 2 bases and V by 3 bases; bases with no gene match: 12. DNA for the CDR3: TGTGCCAGCAGCGCCGAAGGACAGGGGCTGATAACTGGAAACACCATATATTTT. Translated: CASSAEGQGLITGNTIYF.

J is TRBJ1-1 and V is TRBV27; a weak D match, TRBD1 (6 bases). The germline V gene has CDR1 MNHEY and CDR2 SMNVEV (reference sequence). The CDR3 spans 14 residues. V was cut by 5 bases and J by 6 bases, with 16 bases left in between. This CDR3 is CASSNNRVGAEAFF. In nucleotides, the CDR3 is TGTGCCAGCAGTAACAACAGGGTAGGGGCTGAAGCTTTCTTT.

V is TRBV6-1 and J is TRBJ1-4; no reliable D call. This CDR3 has 13 residues. Germline lookup yields CDR1 MNHNS and CDR2 SASEGT. Trimming removed 10 bases from V and 2 bases from J, with 11 bases in between. The CDR3 sequence is CATAEITNEKLFF. In DNA form, the CDR3 reads TGTGCCACGGCGGAGATCACTAATGAAAAACTGTTTTTT.

The chain links TRBV6-5 to TRBJ2-1; no clear D. This CDR3 comprises 11 residues. V was clipped by 10 bases and J by 6 bases, with 10 bases between them. The germline CDR1 and CDR2 sequences are MNHEY and SVGAGI. The CDR3 region is CATILFNEQFF. In nucleotides, the CDR3 is TGTGCCACCATACTTTTCAATGAGCAGTTCTTC.

As concerns this clone: Other DNA sequences in this sample translate to the same CDR3. This chain uses TRBV4-1 with TRBJ1-4; D is perhaps TRBD1 (6 bases). The V gene lost 0 bases and the J gene lost 13 bases, with 21 bases spanning the gap. CDR1 and CDR2 from the germline V gene are MGHRA and YSYEKL. This CDR3 is built from 16 residues. The CDR3 nucleotides are TGCGCCAGCAGCCAAGAACGTGTAGGGCAGGGGATTATACTGTTTTTT. Translating gives CASSQERVGQGIILFF.

The chain joins TRBV4-2 to TRBJ2-5, with D maybe TRBD1 (7 bases). The J call is in doubt because the DNA end fits TRBJ2-7 better. This CDR3 spans 18 amino acids. Germline CDR1 is LGHNA and CDR2 is YNFKEQ. The CDR3 protein is CASSRIPYSGQAGYEQYF. DNA for the CDR3: TGTGCCAGCAGCCGTATCCCCTACTCCGGACAGGCGGGGTACGAGCAGTACTTC.

The V call is TRBV9, the J call TRBJ1-3; D remains ambiguous. The CDR3 length is 16 residues. Germline V lookup: CDR1 SGDLS, CDR2 YYNGEE. The V end lost 4 bases, the J end lost 0 bases, and 14 bases lay between the germline ends. The CDR3 spells CASSRAGGGSGNTIYF. CDR3 bases: TGTGCCAGCAGCCGGGCGGGAGGAGGCTCTGGAAACACCATATATTTT.

The chain has TRBV2 and TRBJ1-4; tentatively, D is TRBD1 (5 bases). The V end was cut by 7 bases, the J end by 8 bases, with 17 bases between. CDR1 is SNHLY, CDR2 FYNNEI, per germline. The CDR3 is made up of 14 amino acids. The CDR3 nucleotides read TGTGCCAGCACCGAGGCAGGGCTAGAGGAAAAACTGTTTTTT. This translates into CASTEAGLEEKLFF.